This T cell receptor (beta chain) is drawn from a study of blood T cell repertoires in COVID-19. V dropped 10 bases and J dropped 6 bases, with 12 bases sitting between them. This CDR3 is 12 amino acids long. Germline V gene data show CDR1 as MNHEY and CDR2 as SVGAGI. Libraries were prepared by immunoSEQ multiplex PCR; TCRdb keeps only in-frame clonotypes and omits some of them. Of about 670,000 clones in the sample, just under 90% are singletons; the top ten hold more than 0.25%. This chain joins TRBV6-5 and TRBJ1-4; D not certain. The clonotype originates from a woman younger than 30 with acute or convalescent COVID-19. Sequenced sample: peripheral blood. CDR3 sequence: CATQDYDEKLFF. Written as DNA, the CDR3 is TGTGCCACCCAAGACTATGATGAAAAACTGTTTTTT.